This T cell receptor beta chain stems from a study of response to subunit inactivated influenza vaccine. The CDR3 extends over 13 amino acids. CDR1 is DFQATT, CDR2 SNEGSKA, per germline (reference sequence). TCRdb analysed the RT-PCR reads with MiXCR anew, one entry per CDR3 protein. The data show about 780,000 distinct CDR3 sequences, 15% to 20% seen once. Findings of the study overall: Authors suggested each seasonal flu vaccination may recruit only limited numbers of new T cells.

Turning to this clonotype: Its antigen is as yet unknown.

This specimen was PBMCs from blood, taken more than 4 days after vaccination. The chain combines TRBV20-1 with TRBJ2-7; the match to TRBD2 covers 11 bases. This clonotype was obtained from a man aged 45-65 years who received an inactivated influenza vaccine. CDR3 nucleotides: TGCAGCTTTGGACTAGCGGGCAGCTACGAGCAGTACTTC. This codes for CSFGLAGSYEQYF.